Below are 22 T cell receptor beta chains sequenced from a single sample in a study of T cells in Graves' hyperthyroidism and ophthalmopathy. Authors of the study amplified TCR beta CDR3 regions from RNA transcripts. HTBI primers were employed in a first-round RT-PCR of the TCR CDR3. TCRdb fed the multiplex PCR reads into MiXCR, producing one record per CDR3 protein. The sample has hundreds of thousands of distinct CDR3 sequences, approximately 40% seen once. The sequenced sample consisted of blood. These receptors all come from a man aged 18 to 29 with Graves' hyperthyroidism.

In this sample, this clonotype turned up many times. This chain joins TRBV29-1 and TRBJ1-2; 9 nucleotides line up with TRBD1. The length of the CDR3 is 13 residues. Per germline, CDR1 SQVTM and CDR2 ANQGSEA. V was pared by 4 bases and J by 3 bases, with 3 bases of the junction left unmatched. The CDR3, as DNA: TGCAGCGTTGTACGGGACAGGGACTATGGCTACACCTTC. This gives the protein CSVVRDRDYGYTF.

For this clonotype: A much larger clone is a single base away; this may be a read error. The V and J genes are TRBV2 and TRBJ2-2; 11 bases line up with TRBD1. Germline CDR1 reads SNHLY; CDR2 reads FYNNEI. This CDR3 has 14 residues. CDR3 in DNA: TGTGCCAGCAGTTCGGACAGGGGGCACGGGGAGCTGTTATTT. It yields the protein CASSSDRGHGELLF.

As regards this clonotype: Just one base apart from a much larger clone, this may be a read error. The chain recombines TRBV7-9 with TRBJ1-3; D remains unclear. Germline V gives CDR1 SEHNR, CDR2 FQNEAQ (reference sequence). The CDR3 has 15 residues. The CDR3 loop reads CASSRIDHSGNTVYF. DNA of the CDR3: TGTGCCAGCAGCCGAATAGACCACTCTGGAAACACCGTATATTTT.

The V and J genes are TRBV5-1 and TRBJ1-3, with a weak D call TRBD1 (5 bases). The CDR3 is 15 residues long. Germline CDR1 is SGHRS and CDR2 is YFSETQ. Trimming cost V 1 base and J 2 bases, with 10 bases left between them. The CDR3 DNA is TGCGCCAGCAGCTTGCCGGGGGGTCCTGGAAACACCATATATTTT. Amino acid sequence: CASSLPGGPGNTIYF.

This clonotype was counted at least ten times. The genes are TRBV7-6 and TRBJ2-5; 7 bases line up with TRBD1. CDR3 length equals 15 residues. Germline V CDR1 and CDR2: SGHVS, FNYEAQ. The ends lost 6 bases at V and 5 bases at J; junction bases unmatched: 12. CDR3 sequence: CASRPRQGSGETQYF. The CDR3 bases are TGTGCCAGCAGGCCCCGACAGGGATCGGGCGAGACCCAGTACTTC. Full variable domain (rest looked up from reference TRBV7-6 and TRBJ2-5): GAGVSQSPRYKVTKRGQDVALRCDPISGHVSLYWYRQALGQGPEFLTYFNYEAQQDKSGLPNDRFSAERPEGSISTLTIQRTEQRDSAMYRCASRPRQGSGETQYFGPGTRLLVL.

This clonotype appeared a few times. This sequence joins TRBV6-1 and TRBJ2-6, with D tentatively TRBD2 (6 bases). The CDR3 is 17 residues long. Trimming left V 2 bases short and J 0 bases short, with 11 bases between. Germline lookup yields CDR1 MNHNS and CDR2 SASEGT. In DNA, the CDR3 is TGTGCCAGCAGTGAATACGCGGGAATCTCTGGGGCCAACGTCCTGACTTTC. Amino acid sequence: CASSEYAGISGANVLTF.

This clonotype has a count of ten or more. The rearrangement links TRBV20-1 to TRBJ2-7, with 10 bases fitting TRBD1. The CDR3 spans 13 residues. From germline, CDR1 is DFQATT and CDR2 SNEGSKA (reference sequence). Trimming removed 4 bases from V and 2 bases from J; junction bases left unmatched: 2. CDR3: CSAIGQGAYEQYF. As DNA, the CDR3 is TGCAGTGCTATTGGACAGGGGGCCTACGAGCAGTACTTC.

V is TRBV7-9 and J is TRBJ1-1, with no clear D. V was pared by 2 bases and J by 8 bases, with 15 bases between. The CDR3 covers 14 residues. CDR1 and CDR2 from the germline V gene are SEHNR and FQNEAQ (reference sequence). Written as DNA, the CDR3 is TGTGCCAGCAGCTTATCCGCGGGATTTCAGGAAGCTTTCTTT. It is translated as CASSLSAGFQEAFF.

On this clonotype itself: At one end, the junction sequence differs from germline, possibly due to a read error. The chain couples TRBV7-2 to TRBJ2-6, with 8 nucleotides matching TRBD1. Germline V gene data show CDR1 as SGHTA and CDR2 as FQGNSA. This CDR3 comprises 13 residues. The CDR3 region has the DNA TGTGCCAGCAGCTTCCAGGGGGCTGCGGCTGAAGCTTTC. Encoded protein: CASSFQGAAAEAF.

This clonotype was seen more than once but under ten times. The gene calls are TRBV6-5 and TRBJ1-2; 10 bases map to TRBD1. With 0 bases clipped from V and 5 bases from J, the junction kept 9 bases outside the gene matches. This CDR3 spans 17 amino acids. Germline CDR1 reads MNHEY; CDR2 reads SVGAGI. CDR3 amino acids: CASSYSAGQGGHYGYTF. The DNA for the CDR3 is TGTGCCAGCAGTTACTCCGCCGGACAGGGGGGACATTATGGCTACACCTTC.

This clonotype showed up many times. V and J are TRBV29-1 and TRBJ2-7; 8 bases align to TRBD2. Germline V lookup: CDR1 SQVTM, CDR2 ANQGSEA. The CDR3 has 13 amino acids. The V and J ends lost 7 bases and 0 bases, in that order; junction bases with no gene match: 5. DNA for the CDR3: TGCAGCGCGGGAGGGACTAACTCCTACGAGCAGTACTTC. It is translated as CSAGGTNSYEQYF.

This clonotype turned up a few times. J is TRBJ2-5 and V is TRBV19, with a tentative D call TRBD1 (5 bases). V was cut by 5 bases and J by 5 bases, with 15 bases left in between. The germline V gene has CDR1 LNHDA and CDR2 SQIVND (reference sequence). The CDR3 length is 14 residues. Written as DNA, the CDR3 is TGTGCCAGTAGTGTTGACAGTGCGCAGGAGACCCAGTACTTC. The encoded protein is CASSVDSAQETQYF. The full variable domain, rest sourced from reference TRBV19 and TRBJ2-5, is DGGITQSPKYLFRKEGQNVTLSCEQNLNHDAMYWYRQDPGQGLRLIYYSQIVNDFQKGDIAEGYSVSREKKESFPLTVTSAQKNPTAFYLCASSVDSAQETQYFGPGTRLLVL.

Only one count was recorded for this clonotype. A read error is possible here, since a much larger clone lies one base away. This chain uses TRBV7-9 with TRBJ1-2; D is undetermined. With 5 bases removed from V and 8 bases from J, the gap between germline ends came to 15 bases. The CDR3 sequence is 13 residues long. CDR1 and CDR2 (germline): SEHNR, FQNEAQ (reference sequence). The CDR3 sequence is CASSLLGGQGYTF. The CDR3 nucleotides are TGTGCCAGCAGCCTTCTAGGTGGGCAAGGCTACACCTTC.

CDR3 sequence (DNA): TGTGCCAGCAGTGACGGGACAGAGCTCGGGGAGCTGTTTTTT. This gives the protein CASSDGTELGELFF. This rearrangement joins TRBV6-4 to TRBJ2-2; 7 nucleotides match TRBD1. J was trimmed by 7 bases and V by 2 bases; bases with no gene match: 4. The CDR3 covers 14 residues. Germline CDR1 and CDR2: MRHNA and SNTAGT.

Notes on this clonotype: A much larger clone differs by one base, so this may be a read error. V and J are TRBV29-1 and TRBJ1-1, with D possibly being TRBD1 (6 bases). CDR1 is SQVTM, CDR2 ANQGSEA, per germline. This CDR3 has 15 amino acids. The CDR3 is CSAALHGGGAVEALF. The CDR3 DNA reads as TGCAGCGCGGCCCTACATGGGGGGGGCGCGGTTGAAGCTCTCTTT.

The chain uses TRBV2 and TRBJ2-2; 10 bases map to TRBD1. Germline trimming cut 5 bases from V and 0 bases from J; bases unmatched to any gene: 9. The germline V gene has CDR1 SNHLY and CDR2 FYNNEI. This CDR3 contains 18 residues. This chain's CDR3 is CASSFPTGGPTNTGELFF. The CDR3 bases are TGTGCCAGCAGTTTCCCGACAGGGGGCCCTACGAACACCGGGGAGCTGTTTTTT.

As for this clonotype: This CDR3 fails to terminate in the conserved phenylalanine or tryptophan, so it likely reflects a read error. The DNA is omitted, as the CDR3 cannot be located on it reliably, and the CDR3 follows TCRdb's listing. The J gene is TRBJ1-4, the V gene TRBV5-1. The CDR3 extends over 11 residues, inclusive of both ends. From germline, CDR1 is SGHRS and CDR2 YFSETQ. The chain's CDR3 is CASSSEGGRVY.

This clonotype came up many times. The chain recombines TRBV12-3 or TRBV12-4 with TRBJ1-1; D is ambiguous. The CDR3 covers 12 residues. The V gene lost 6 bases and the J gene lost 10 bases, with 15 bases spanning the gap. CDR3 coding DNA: TGTGCCAGCAGCTTTCTCACCCAAGGAGCTTTCTTT. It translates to CASSFLTQGAFF.

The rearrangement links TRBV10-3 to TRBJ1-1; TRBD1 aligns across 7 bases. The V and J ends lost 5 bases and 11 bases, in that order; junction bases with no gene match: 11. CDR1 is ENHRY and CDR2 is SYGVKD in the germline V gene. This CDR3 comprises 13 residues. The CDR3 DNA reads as TGTGCCATCAGTCCGTACAGGGGACTAGAGGCTTTCTTT. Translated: CAISPYRGLEAFF.

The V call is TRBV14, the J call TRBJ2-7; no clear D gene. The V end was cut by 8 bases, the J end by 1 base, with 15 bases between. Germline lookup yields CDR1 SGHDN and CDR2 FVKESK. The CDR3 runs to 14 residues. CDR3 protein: CASSVGPLSYEQYF. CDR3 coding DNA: TGTGCCAGCTCCGTAGGACCCCTGTCCTACGAGCAGTACTTC.

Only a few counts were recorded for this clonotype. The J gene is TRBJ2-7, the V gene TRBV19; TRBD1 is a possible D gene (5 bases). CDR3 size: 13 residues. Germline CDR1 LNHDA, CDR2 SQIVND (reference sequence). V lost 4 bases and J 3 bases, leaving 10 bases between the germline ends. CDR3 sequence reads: CASSKGVDYEQYF. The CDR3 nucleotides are TGTGCCAGTAGTAAAGGGGTAGACTACGAGCAGTACTTC.

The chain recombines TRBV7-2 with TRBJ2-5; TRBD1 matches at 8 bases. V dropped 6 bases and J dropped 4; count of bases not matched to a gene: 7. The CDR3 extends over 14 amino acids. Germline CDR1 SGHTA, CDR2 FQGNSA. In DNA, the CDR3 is TGTGCCAGCAGTCCAAGGACAGGGACAGAGACCCAGTACTTC. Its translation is CASSPRTGTETQYF.